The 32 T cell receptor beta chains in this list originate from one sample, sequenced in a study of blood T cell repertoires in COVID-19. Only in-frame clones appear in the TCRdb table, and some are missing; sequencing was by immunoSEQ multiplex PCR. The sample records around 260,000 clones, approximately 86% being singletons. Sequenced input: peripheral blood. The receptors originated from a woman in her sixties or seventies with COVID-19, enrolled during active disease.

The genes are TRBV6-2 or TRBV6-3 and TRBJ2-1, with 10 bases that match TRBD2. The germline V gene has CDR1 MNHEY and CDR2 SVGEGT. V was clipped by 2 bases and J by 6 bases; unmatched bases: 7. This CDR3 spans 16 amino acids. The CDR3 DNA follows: TGTGCCAGCAGTTACCCCGGGACTAGCGTAAGCAATGAGCAGTTCTTC. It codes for CASSYPGTSVSNEQFF.

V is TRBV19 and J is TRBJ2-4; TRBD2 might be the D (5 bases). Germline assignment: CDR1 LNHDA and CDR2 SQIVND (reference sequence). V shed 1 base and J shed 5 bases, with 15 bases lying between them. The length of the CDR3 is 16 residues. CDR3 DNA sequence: TGTGCCAGTAGTATAGGTTACCGGGGTTTGGAAAACATTCAGTACTTC. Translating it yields CASSIGYRGLENIQYF.

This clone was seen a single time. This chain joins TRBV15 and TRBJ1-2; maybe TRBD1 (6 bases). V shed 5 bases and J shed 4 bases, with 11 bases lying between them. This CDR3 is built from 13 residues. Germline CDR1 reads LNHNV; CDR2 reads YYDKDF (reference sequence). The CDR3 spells CATSPDSLYGYTF. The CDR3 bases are TGTGCCACCAGCCCGGACAGTCTCTATGGCTACACCTTC.

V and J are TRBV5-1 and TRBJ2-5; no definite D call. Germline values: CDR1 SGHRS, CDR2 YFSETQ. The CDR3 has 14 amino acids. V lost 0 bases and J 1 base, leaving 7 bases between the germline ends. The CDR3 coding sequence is TGCGCCAGCAGCTTGGTTGAAGCCCAAGAGACCCAGTACTTC. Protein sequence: CASSLVEAQETQYF.

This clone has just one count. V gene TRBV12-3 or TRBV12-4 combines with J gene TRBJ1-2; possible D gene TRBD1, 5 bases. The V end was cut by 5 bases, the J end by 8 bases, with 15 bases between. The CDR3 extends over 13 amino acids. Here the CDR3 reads CASSPDTWRGYTF. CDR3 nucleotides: TGTGCCAGCAGTCCGGACACTTGGAGAGGCTACACCTTC.

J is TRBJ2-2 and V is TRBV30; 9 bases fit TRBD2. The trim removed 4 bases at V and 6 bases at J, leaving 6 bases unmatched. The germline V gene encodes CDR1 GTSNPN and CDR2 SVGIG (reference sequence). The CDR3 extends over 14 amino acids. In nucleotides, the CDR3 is TGTGCCTGGAATCGCGGGAGGGCCCCCGGGGAGCTGTTTTTT. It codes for CAWNRGRAPGELFF.

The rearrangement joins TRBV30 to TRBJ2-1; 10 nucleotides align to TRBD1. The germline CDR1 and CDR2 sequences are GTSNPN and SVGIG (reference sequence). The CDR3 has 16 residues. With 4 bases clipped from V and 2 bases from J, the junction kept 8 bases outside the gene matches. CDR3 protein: CAWKRQGATTYNEQFF. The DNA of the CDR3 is TGTGCCTGGAAACGACAGGGGGCTACGACCTACAATGAGCAGTTCTTC.

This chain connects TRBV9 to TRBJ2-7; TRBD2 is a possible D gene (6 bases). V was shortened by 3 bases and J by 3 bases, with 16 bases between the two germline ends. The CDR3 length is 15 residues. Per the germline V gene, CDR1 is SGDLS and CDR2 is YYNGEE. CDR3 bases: TGTGCCAGCAGCGAAGGCGGGACTGTAAACTACGAGCAGTACTTC. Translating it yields CASSEGGTVNYEQYF. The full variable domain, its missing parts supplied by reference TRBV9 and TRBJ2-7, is DSGVTQTPKHLITATGQRVTLRCSPRSGDLSVYWYQQSLDQGLQFLIQYYNGEERAKGNILERFSAQQFPDLHSELNLSSLELGDSALYFCASSEGGTVNYEQYFGPGTRLTVT.

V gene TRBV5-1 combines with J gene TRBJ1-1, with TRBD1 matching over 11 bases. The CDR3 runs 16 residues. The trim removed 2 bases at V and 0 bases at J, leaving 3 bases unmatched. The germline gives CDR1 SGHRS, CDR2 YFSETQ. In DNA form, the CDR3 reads TGCGCCAGCAGCTTCGGACAGGGGGCCTTGAACACTGAAGCTTTCTTT. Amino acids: CASSFGQGALNTEAFF.

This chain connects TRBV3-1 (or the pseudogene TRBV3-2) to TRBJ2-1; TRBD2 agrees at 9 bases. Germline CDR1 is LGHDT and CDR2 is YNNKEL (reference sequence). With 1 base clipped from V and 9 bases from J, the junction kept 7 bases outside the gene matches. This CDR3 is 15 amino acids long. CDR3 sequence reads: CASSQGFSGSGEQFF. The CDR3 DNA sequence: TGTGCCAGCAGCCAAGGGTTTAGCGGGAGTGGTGAGCAGTTCTTC.

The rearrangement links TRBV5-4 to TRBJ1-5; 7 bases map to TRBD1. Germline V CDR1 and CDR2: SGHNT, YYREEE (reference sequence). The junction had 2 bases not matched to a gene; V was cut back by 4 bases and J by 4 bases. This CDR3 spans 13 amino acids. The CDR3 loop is CASSPGQNQPQHF. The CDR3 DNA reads TGTGCCAGCAGCCCGGGACAGAATCAGCCCCAGCATTTT.

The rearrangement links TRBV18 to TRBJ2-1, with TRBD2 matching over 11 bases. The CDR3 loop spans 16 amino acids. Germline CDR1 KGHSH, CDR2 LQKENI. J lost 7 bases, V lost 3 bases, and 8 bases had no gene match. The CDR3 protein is CASSPQGTSGSNEQFF. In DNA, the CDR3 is TGTGCCAGCTCACCTCAAGGTACTAGCGGGAGTAATGAGCAGTTCTTC.

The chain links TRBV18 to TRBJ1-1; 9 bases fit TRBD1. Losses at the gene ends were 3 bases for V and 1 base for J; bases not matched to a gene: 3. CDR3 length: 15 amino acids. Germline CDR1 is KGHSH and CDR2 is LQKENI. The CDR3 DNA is TGTGCCAGCTCACCGCAGGGACAGGGGAACACTGAAGCTTTCTTT. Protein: CASSPQGQGNTEAFF.

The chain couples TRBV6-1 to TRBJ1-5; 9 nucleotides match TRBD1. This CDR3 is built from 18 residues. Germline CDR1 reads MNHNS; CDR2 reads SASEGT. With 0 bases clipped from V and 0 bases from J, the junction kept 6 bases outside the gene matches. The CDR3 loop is CASSEAGTGRSSNQPQHF. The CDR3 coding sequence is TGTGCCAGCAGTGAAGCGGGGACAGGGAGGTCTAGCAATCAGCCCCAGCATTTT.

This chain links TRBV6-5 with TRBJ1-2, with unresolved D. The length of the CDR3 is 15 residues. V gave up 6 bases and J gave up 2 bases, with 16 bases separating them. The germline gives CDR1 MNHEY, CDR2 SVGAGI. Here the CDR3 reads CASSASGLINYGYTF. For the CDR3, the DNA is TGTGCCAGCAGCGCCTCCGGACTGATAAACTATGGCTACACCTTC.

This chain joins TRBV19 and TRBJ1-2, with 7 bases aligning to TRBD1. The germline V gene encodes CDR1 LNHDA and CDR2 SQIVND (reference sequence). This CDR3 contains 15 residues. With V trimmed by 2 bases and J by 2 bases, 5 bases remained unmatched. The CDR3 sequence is CASSIWAGGNYGYTF. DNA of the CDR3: TGTGCCAGTAGTATATGGGCAGGGGGAAACTATGGCTACACCTTC.

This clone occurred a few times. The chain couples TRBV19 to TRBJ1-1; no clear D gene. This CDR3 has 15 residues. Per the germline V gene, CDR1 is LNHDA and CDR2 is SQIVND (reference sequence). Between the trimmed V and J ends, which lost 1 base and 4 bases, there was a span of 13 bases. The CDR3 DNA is TGTGCCAGTAGTATAGGCGGGAGATCGGGCACTGAAGCTTTCTTT. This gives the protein CASSIGGRSGTEAFF. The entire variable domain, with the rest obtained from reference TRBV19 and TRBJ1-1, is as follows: DGGITQSPKYLFRKEGQNVTLSCEQNLNHDAMYWYRQDPGQGLRLIYYSQIVNDFQKGDIAEGYSVSREKKESFPLTVTSAQKNPTAFYLCASSIGGRSGTEAFFGQGTRLTVV.

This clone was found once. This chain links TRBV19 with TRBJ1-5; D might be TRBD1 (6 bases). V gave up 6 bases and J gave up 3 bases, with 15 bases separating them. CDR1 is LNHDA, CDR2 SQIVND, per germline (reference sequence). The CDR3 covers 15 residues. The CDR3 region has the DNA TGTGCCAGTAGCCCCCCCGGACAGATCAATCAGCCCCAGCATTTT. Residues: CASSPPGQINQPQHF.

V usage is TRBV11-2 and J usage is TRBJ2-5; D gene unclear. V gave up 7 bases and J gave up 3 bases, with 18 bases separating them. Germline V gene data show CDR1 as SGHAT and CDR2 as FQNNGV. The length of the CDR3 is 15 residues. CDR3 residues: CASNSAGTLKETQYF. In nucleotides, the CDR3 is TGTGCCAGCAACTCGGCAGGAACCTTGAAAGAGACCCAGTACTTC.

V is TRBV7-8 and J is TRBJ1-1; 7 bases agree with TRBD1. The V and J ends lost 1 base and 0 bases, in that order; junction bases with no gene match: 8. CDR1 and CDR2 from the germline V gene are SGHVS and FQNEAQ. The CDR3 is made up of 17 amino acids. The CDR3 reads CASSLGWRGPMNTEAFF. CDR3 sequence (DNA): TGTGCCAGCAGCTTAGGATGGAGGGGGCCCATGAACACTGAAGCTTTCTTT.

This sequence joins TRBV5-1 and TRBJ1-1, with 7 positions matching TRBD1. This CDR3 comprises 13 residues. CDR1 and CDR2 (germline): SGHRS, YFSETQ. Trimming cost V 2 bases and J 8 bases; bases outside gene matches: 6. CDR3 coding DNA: TGCGCCAGCAGCTTAATGGCAGGGGGAGAAGCTTTCTTT. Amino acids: CASSLMAGGEAFF.

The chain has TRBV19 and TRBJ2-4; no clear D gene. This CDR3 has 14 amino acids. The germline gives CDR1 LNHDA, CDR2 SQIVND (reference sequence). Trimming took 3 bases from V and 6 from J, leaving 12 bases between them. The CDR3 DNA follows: TGTGCCAGTAGTATGGGCGCAGCTTTAAACATTCAGTACTTC. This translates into CASSMGAALNIQYF.

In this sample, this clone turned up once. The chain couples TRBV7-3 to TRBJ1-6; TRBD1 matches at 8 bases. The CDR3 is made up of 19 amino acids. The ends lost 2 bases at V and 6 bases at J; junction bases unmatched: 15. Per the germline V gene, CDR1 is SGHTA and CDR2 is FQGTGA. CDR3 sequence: CASSLWGRTGQGINSPLHF. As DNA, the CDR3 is TGTGCCAGCAGCTTATGGGGCCGGACAGGACAGGGAATTAATTCACCCCTCCACTTT.

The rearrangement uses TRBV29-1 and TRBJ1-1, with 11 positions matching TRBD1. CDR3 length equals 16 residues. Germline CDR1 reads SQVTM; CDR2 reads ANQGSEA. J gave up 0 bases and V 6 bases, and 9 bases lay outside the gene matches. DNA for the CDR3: TGCAGCGTAAGCCCCGGGACAGGGGGTTTGAACACTGAAGCTTTCTTT. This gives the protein CSVSPGTGGLNTEAFF.

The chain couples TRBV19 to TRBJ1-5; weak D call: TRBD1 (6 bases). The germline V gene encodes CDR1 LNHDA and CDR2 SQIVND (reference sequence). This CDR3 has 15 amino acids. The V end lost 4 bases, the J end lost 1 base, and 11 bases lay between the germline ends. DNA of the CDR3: TGTGCCAGTAGTAGGGGGGGCCCAAGCAATCAGCCCCAGCATTTT. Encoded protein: CASSRGGPSNQPQHF.

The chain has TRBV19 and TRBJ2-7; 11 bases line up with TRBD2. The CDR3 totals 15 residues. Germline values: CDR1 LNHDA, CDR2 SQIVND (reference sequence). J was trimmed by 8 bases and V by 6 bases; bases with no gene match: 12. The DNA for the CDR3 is TGTGCCAGTAGCAAAGGAACTAGCGGGAGAGAACAGCAGTACTTC. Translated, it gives CASSKGTSGREQQYF.

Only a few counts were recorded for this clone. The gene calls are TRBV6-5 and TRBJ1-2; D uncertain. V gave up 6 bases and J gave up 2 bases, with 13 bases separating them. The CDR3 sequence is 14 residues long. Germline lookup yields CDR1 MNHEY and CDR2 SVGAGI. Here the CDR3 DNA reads TGTGCCAGCAGGCCCAGGACGGGAAACTATGGCTACACCTTC. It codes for CASRPRTGNYGYTF.

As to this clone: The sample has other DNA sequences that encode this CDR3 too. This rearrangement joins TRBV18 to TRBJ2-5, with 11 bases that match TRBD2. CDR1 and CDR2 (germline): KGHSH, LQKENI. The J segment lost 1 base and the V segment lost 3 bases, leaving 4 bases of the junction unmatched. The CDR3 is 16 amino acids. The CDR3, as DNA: TGTGCCAGCTCACCTGGGACTAGCGGACTCCAAGAGACCCAGTACTTC. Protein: CASSPGTSGLQETQYF.

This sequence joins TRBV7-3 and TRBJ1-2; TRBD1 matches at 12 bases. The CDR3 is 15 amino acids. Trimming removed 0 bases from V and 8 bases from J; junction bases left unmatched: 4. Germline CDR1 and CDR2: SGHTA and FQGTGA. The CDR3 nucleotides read TGTGCCAGCAGCTTAACCGGGACAGGGGGCGGCGGCTACACCTTC. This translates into CASSLTGTGGGGYTF.

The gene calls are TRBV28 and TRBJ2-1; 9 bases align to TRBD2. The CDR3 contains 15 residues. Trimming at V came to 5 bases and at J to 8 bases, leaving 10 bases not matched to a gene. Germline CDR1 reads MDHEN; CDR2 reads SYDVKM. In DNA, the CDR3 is TGTGCCAGCAGTCCGCGTAACCTAGCGGGGTATGAGCAGTTCTTC. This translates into CASSPRNLAGYEQFF.

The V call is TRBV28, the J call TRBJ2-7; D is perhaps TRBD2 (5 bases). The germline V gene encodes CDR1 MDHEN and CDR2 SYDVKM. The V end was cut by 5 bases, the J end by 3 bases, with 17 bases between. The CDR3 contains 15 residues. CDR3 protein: CASSPPSWLYYEQYF. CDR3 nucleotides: TGTGCCAGCAGTCCCCCTAGCTGGCTCTACTACGAGCAGTACTTC. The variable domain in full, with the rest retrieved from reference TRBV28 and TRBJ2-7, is DVKVTQSSRYLVKRTGEKVFLECVQDMDHENMFWYRQDPGLGLRLIYFSYDVKMKEKGDIPEGYSVSREKKERFSLILESASTNQTSMYLCASSPPSWLYYEQYFGPGTRLTVT.

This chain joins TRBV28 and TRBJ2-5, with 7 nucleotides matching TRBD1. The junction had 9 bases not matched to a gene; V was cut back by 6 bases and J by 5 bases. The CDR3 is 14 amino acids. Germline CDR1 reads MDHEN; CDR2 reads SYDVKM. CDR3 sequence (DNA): TGTGCCAGCAGACGACAGGGAACGCGGGAGACCCAGTACTTC. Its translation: CASRRQGTRETQYF.